The source of this TCR beta chain is a study of OX40 agonist ivuxolimab in advanced cancers. CDR1 and CDR2 (germline): SGHRS, YFSETQ. The CDR3 sequence is 13 residues long. Trimming left V 1 base short and J 3 bases short, with 7 bases between. Repertoires were generated with immunoSEQ multiplex PCR, while TCRdb's copy carries only in-frame clones and drops some. Of tens of thousands of clones in the sample, roughly 86% were seen once. Here the sequenced sample was CD4+ or CD8+ T cells sorted from blood, taken in a trial of the OX40 agonist ivuxolimab. The sequence was collected from an adult with an advanced solid tumor such as melanoma, head and neck, liver or kidney cancer. The J gene is TRBJ2-5, the V gene TRBV5-1; D not certain. CDR3 nucleotide sequence: TGCGCCAGCAGCTTGCGGGTCGAAGAGACCCAGTACTTC. The encoded protein is CASSLRVEETQYF.